This T cell receptor beta chain stems from a study of T cell responses to AZD1222 COVID-19 vaccine (dated by TCRdb to the early 2020s). Turning to the overall study: TCR sequencing was performed for over 230 trial participants, of whom about 200 were given two doses of AZD1222 and around 25 were given two doses of MenACWY control vaccine. Trial participants were enrolled by age into 18-55, 56-69 and 70-plus year subgroups, with approximately 150, 30 and 60 TCR-sequenced participants respectively.

Findings and caveats that apply to the study as a whole: Conclusions about previously exposed vaccinees are limited because only five to seven AZD1222 recipients were SARS-CoV-2 seropositive at baseline. After two AZD1222 doses, spike-specific TCR breadth and depth were significantly higher than at day 0 and than in MenACWY recipients. No day 14 peak-response samples were available, so repertoires were characterized only after the peak T cell response. Participants were mostly white British and included more females than males, and it was suggested by the authors that clonal diversity may have been underestimated. Reportedly, close to half of the unique spike-specific TCRs recognized epitopes lying outside the regions that are mutated in the B.1.351 and B.1.1.7 variants. The 56-69-year group was small, and its depth increase did not reach significance, likely because of low power. CD4 TCRs associated with the vaccine covered the entire spike protein, and the dominant responses were in regions 160-218 and 743-854.

In the case of this clone: Its antigen remains undetermined. One base away there is no much larger clone; base qualities are not given.

The CDR3 regions of human TCRbeta chains were analyzed by immunosequencing. The published analysis was carried out like this. Repertoire TCRs were matched against a reference library of SARS-CoV-2-specific TCRs generated with the MIRA antigen-specificity platform. Breadth meant the fraction of unique TCRs that were SARS-CoV-2-associated, whereas depth meant the fraction of total T cells that were SARS-CoV-2-associated. Using the MIRA data, every spike-specific TCR was mapped to the spike region that the TCR reacted to and assigned to either a CD4 or a CD8 class. Log10-transformed breadth and depth values were compared by one-way ANOVA with Sidak's multiple comparisons tests. The table comes from immuneACCESS by way of TCRdb, which keeps in-frame sequences with V and J called. Part of the clones is missing from these tables; in studies checked, under half for an unresolved V gene and the rest for unknown reasons. Clone size and the V and J calls come from that table; the DNA yielded D and trimming. A total of more than 70,000 clones appear in this sample, roughly 89% of them only once. 5% of the sample belongs to the ten largest clones.

This specimen's time point label, per the study, means: about 28 days (+/-7) after the second vaccine dose. Because spike-specific TCR depth and breadth did not differ between the two schedules, AZD1222 recipients who got a second dose at roughly 4 weeks were pooled with those who got a second dose at roughly 12 weeks. The vaccinee samples were drawn from two UK trials, COV001 and COV002, one of which was a single-blind randomized controlled phase 2/3 trial testing AZD1222 (ChAdOx1 nCoV-19) in healthy adults. For TCRbeta chain sequencing, PBMC samples were collected from trial participants at day 0 and at day 28 after the second dose. From its cysteine to its phenylalanine, the CDR3 spans 16 amino acids. The kept DNA is CDR3 alone, 48 bases in frame from the first base. The germline V gene encodes CDR1 SGHRS and CDR2 YFSETQ. V lost 0 bases and J lost 6 bases; the stretch between them is 18 bases long.

This receptor was taken from an adult who received the AZD1222 COVID-19 vaccine. The sample in question was peripheral blood, obtained 28 days after the second AZD1222 dose. This chain joins TRBV5-1 to TRBJ1-1; TRBD1 could be the D gene, as 5 bases match. The DNA sequence is given as TGCGCCAGCAGCTTGGCCGTTGGCAGGGTAGGGGCTGAAGCTTTCTTT. It translates to CASSLAVGRVGAEAFF.